This TCR beta chain was sequenced in a study of shared clonotypes between healthy human individuals (dated by TCRdb to the early 2020s). With respect to the entire study: A few men and a couple of women, aged 18 to 49 years, made up the cohort. Blood TCR repertoires of roughly five healthy adults were deeply sequenced to estimate repertoire size and the extent of clonotype sharing between individuals. To increase sequencing depth and limit assay-specific biases, different laboratories used diverse techniques to prepare libraries and sequence TCR repertoires. Each donor's leukapheresis produced roughly between about 0.85 and 10 billion PBMCs.

Worth noting for this clone: What this receptor recognizes is not known. Base quality data are lacking; no much larger clone is found one base away.

Healthy HIV-negative adults with no recently reported acute infections or vaccinations were included as donors. Every donor was a Caucasian adult residing in Nashville, Tennessee, USA. For unsorted samples, tens of millions of PBMCs were counted and genomic DNA was extracted with the QIAamp DNA Blood Mini kit. After blood collection by leukapheresis, PBMCs were isolated using Ficoll-Histopaque density gradient centrifugation and then cryopreserved in the vapor phase of liquid nitrogen. The paper as a whole reports these results and caveats: The small number of donors limited the genetic and exposure-history diversity represented. Pairwise subsampling led to the expectation that sequencing depth would affect the degree of clonotype sharing among donors. Sampling was restricted to blood, and TCR repertoires in tissues likely differ from the TCR repertoires found in blood.

Using the deep immunoSEQ assay, multiplex PCR amplified TCR CDR3 regions from genomic DNA. Genomic DNA extracted from each cell subset was distributed evenly over all wells of several immunoSEQ 96-well plates, and each plate served as one replicate. For unsorted PBMC, about 270 ng of genomic DNA, equivalent to around 30,000 T cell genomes, went into each replicate PCR. Ten immunoSEQ deep assay plates were used to sequence the unsorted PBMC genomic DNA. Purified libraries were quantified with a Qubit 3.0 fluorometer, sized on a Bioanalyzer 2100, and re-quantified with the KAPA Library Quantification kit. Every immunoSEQ 96-well plate was sequenced on a dedicated single-read 150-cycle Illumina NextSeq 550 flow cell. The published analysis was carried out like this. Because only junctional sequences without quality scores were contained in the immunoSEQ output, filtering matching that applied to full-length reads could not be performed. To assign V/J genes and CDR3, sequences were annotated against IMGT germline references using PyIR, a Python wrapper for IgBLAST v1.9. Reads with weak V/J assignments (E-value above 1e-6), missing CDR3, stop codons, out-of-frame junctions, or ambiguous translated residues were removed. V3J clonotypes were defined as sequences sharing the same inferred V gene, J gene, and CDR3 amino acid sequence. Percentage overlap between repertoires was computed as shared unique clonotypes divided by the size of the smaller repertoire. RTK rarefaction, the Chao1 estimator, and Recon v2.1 estimates of unobserved clonotypes were used to assess repertoire richness. In TCRdb, the immuneACCESS table is reduced to in-frame sequences with V and J assigned. These tables do not hold every clone; where another copy was compared, an unresolved V gene accounts for under half, and the others remain unexplained. The V and J calls and clone size were taken over from that table, and D and trimming were inferred from the DNA. This sample lists about 530,000 clones; 75% to 80% were detected once. Approximately 12% of the sample is held by the ten biggest clonotypes.

From its cysteine to its phenylalanine, the CDR3 spans 14 amino acids. Only the CDR3 DNA stays, 42 bases, in frame from base 1. The germline V gene provides CDR1 MNHNS and CDR2 SASEGT. V and J lose 3 bases and 5 bases, and a span of 10 bases separates them. The sequence links TRBV6-1 to TRBJ2-2; no D gene call is confident. This receptor was taken from a woman aged 40 to 50 in good health. Some clones in this sample may be carry-over from other donors' samples. The sequenced sample consisted of PBMCs. The DNA sequence is TGTGCCAGCAGTGAGATCGGAGAGACCGGGGAGCTGTTTTTT. Translated, it gives CASSEIGETGELFF.